Reported below is one T cell receptor beta chain. These data are taken from a study of control samples from healthy donors and cancer patients. Sequencing used immunoSEQ multiplex PCR; TCRdb keeps in-frame clones, though not all of them. The sample includes more than 65,000 clones, 85% to 90% seen only once; the top ten take roughly 2%. Germline V lookup: CDR1 SGHVS, CDR2 FNYEAQ. Trimming shortened V by 4 bases and J by 3 bases, and 28 bases separated the two germline ends. This CDR3 contains 19 residues. The genes are TRBV7-6 and TRBJ2-7; D remains ambiguous. The receptor was derived from a woman aged 60 to 75 with head and neck cancer. Sequenced: PBMCs. The CDR3 DNA sequence: TGTGCCAGCAGCTCGAAAAACATGAGTAGGCACCCGGAACTCTACGAGCAGTACTTC. Its protein is CASSSKNMSRHPELYEQYF.